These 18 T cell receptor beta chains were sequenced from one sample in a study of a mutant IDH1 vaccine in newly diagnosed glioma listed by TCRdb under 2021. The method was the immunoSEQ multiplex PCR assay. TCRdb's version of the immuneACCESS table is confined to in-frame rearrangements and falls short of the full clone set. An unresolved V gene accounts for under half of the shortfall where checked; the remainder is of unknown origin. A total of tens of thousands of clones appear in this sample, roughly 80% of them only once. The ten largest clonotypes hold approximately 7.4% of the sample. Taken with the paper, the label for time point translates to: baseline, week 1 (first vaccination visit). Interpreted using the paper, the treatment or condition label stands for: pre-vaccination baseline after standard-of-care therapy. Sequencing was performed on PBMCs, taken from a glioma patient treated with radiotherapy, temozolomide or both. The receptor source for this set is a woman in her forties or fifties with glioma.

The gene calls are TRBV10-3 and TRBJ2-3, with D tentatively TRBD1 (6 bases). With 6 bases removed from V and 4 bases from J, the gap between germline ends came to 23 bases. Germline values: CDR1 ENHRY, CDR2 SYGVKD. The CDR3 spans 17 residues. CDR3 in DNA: TGTGCCATCAGAGGATATCCCCGGACAGAGTTCCCAGATACGCAGTATTTT. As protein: CAIRGYPRTEFPDTQYF.

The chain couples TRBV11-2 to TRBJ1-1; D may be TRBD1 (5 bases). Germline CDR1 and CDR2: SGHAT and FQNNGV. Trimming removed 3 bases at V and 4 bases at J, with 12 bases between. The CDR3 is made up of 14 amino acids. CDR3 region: CASSFQGSGTEAFF. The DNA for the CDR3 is TGTGCCAGCAGCTTTCAGGGATCTGGCACTGAAGCTTTCTTT.

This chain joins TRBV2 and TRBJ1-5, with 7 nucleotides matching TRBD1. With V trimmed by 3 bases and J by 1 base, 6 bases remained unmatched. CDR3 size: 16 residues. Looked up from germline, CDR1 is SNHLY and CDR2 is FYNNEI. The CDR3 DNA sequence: TGTGCCAGCAGTGAGCTGGGCAGGGGGAGCAATCAGCCCCAGCATTTT. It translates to CASSELGRGSNQPQHF.

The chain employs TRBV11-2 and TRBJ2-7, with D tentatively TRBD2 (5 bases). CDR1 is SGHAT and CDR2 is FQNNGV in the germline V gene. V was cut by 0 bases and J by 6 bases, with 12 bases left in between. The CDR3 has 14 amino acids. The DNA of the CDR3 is TGTGCCAGCAGCTTAGACTGGCTAGCTGGCGAGCAGTACTTC. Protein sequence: CASSLDWLAGEQYF.

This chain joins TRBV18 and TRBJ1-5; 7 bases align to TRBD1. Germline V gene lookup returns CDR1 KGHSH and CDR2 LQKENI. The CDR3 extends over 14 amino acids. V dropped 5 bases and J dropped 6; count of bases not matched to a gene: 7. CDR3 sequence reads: CASSTTGASQPQHF. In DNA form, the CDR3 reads TGTGCCAGCTCAACAACAGGGGCGTCTCAGCCCCAGCATTTT.

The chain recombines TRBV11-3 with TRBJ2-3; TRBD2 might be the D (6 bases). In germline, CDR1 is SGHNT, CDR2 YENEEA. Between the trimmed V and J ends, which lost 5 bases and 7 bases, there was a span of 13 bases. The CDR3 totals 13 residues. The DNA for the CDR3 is TGTGCCAGCAGCCGGAGCCTAGCGAATACGCAGTATTTT. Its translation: CASSRSLANTQYF.

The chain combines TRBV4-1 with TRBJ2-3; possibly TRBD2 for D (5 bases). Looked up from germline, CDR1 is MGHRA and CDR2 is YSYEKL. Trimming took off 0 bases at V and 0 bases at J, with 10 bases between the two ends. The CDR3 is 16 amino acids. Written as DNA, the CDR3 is TGCGCCAGCAGCCAAGAGGTCGGGGAGAGCACAGATACGCAGTATTTT. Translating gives CASSQEVGESTDTQYF.

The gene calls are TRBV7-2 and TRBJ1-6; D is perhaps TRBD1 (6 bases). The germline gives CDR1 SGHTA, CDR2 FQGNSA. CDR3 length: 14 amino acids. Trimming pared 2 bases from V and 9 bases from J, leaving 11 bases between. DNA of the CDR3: TGTGCCAGCAGCTTATCAGGGGTCGGTTCACCCCTCCACTTT. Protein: CASSLSGVGSPLHF.

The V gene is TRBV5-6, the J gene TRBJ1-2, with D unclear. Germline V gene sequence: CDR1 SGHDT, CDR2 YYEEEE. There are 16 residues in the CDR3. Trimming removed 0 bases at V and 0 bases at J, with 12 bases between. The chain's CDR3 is CASSLDNNAPNYGYTF. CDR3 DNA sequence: TGTGCCAGCAGCTTGGACAATAACGCCCCTAACTATGGCTACACCTTC.

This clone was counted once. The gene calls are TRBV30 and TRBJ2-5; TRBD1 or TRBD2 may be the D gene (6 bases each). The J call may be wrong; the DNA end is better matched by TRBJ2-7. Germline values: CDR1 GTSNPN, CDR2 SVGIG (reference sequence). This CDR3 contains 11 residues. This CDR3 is CAYSGASEQYF. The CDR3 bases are TGTGCCTACTCGGGGGCCAGCGAGCAGTACTTC.

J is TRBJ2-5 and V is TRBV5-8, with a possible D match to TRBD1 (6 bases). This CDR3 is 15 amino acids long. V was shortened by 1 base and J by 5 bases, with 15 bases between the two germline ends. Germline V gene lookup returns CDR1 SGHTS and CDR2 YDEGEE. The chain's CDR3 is CASSLSGRGYETQYF. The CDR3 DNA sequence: TGTGCCAGCAGCTTGTCCGGCAGGGGTTACGAGACCCAGTACTTC.

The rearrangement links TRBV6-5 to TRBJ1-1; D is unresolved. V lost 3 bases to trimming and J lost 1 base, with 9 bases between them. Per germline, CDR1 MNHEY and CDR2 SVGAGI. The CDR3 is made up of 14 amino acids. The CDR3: CASSYLTENTEAFF. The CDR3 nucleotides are TGTGCCAGCAGTTATCTGACGGAGAACACTGAAGCTTTCTTT.

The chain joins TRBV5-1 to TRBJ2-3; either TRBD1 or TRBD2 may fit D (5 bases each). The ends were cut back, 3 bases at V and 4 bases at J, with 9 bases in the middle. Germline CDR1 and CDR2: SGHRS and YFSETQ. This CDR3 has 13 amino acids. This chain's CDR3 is CASSSMGADTQYF. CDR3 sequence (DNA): TGCGCCAGCAGCTCTATGGGGGCAGATACGCAGTATTTT.

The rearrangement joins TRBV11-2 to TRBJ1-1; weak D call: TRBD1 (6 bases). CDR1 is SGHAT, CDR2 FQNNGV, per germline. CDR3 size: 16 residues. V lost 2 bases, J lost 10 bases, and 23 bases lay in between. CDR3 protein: CASSLQRGGQGVGAFF. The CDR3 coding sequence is TGTGCCAGCAGCTTACAGCGCGGGGGCCAAGGAGTCGGAGCTTTCTTT.

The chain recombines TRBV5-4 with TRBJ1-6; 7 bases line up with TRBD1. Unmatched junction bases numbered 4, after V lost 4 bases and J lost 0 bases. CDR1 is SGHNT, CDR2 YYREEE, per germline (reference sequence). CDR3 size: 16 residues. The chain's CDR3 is CASSGTAGSYNSPLHF. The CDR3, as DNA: TGTGCCAGCAGCGGGACAGCGGGCTCCTATAATTCACCCCTCCACTTT.

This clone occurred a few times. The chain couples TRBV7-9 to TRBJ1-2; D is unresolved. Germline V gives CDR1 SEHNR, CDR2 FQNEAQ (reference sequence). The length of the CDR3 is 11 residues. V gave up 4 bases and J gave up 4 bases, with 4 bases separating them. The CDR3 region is CASSSAYGYTF. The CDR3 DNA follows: TGTGCCAGCAGCTCCGCCTATGGCTACACCTTC. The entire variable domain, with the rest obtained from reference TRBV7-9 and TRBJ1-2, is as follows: DTGVSQNPRHKITKRGQNVTFRCDPISEHNRLYWYRQTLGQGPEFLTYFQNEAQLEKSRLLSDRFSAERPKGSFSTLEIQRTEQGDSAMYLCASSSAYGYTFGSGTRLTVV.

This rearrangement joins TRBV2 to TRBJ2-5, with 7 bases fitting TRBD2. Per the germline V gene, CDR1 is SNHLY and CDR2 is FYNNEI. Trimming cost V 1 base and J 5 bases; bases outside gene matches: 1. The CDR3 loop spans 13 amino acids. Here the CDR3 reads CASSEVGGETQYF. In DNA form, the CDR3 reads TGTGCCAGCAGTGAAGTGGGGGGGGAGACCCAGTACTTC.

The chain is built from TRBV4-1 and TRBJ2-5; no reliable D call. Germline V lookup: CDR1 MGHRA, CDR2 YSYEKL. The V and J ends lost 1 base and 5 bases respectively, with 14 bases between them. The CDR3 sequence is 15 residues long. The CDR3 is CASSQGSVLVETQYF. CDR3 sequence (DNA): TGCGCCAGCAGCCAAGGGTCGGTTCTTGTCGAGACCCAGTACTTC.